The TCR beta chain under discussion was sequenced for a study of PD-1 blockade in classical Hodgkin lymphoma. Time point meaning: cycle 4 day 1 (C4D1), after five to seven weeks of nivolumab. Each and every patient relapsed after autologous stem cell transplantation, and patients got differing brentuximab vedotin exposure. Each best response was a complete response, a partial response or progressive disease. The CDR3 loop spans 15 amino acids. CDR1 is MNHNY, CDR2 SVGAGI, per germline (reference sequence). The junction had 2 bases not matched to a gene; V was cut back by 4 bases and J by 4 bases. The method was immunoSEQ multiplex PCR; TCRdb's version includes in-frame clones alone and lacks a portion of them. The sample shows more than 95,000 clones, approximately 89% of them seen only once. Notes on this clone: This may be a read error, as it is one base from a much larger clone.

This sequence was found in a human donor with classical Hodgkin lymphoma. The V gene is TRBV6-6, the J gene TRBJ2-1; TRBD2 matches 12 bases. This specimen consisted of peripheral blood mononuclear cells (PBMCs), obtained before the fourth cycle of nivolumab. The CDR3 loop reads CASSFLAGGYNEQFF. The CDR3 nucleotides read TGTGCCAGCAGTTTTCTAGCGGGAGGGTACAATGAGCAGTTCTTC.